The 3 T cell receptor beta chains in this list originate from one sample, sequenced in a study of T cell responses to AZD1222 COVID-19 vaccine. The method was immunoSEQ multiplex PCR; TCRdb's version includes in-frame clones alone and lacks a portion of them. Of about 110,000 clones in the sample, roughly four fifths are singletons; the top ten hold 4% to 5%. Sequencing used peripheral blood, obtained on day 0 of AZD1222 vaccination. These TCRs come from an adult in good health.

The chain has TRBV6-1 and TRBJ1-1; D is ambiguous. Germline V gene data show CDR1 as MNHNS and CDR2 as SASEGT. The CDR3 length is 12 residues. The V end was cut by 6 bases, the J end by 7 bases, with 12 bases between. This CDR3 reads CASRRSESEAFF. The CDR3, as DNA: TGTGCCAGCAGGAGATCGGAGAGTGAAGCTTTCTTT.

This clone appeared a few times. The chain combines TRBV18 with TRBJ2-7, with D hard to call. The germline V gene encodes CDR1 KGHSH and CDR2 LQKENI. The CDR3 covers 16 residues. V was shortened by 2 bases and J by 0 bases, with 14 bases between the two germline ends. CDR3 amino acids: CASSPGQNPYSYEQYF. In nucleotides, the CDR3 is TGTGCCAGCTCACCAGGGCAGAACCCATACTCCTACGAGCAGTACTTC.

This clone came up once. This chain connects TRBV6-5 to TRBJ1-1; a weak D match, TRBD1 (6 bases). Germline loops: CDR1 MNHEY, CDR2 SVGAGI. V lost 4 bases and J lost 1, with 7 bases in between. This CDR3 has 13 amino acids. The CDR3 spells CASSSQGNTEAFF. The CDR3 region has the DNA TGTGCCAGCAGTTCACAGGGGAACACTGAAGCTTTCTTT.